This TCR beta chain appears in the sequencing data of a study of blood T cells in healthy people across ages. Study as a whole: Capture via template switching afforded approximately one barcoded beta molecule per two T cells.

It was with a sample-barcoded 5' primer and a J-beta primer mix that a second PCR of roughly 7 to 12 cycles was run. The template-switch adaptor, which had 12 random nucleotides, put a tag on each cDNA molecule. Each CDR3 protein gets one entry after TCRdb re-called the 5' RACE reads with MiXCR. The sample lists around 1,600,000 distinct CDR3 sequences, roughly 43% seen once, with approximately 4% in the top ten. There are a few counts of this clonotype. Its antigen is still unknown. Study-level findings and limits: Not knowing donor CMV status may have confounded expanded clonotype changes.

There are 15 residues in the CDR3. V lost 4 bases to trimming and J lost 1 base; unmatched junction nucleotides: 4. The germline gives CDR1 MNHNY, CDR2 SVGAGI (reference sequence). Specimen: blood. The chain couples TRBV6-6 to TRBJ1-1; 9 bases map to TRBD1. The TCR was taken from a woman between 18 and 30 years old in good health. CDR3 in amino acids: CASSWDRVWNTEAFF. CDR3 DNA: TGTGCCAGCAGTTGGGACAGGGTCTGGAACACTGAAGCTTTCTTT.